The rows below give T cell receptor beta chains drawn from one sample of a study of T cell repertoires in cytomegalovirus infection. TCRdb reprocessed the reads via MiXCR and lists one record per CDR3 protein. The sample yields roughly 500,000 distinct CDR3 sequences, around 10% seen once. The sample was PBMCs. Every receptor here comes from a human donor in good health (CMV status not recorded). Some clones in this sample may be carry-over from other donors' samples. Both conserved end residues are part of each CDR3. D genes are given only for firm matches. Rows give clone size only sometimes, using once, few, many, or a class for an expanded clone.

V gene: TRBV20-1; D gene: TRBD2; clone size: many; J gene: TRBJ2-5; CDR3 DNA: TGCAGTGCTTGGACTAGCGGTGCGGAGACCCAGTACTTC; CDR3 protein: CSAWTSGAETQYF
V gene: TRBV3-1; D gene: TRBD1; clone size: NA; J gene: TRBJ1-5; CDR3 DNA: TGTGCCAGCAGCCCAACCGGGACAGTCAATCAGCCCCAGCATTTT; CDR3 protein: CASSPTGTVNQPQHF
V gene: TRBV12-3/TRBV12-4; D gene: NA; clone size: many; J gene: TRBJ1-5; CDR3 DNA: TGTGCCAGCAGTCGGGCCACCCAGCCCCAGCATTTT; CDR3 protein: CASSRATQPQHF
V gene: TRBV28; D gene: TRBD2; clone size: many; J gene: TRBJ2-7; CDR3 DNA: TGTGCCAGCAGTTTATCTAGCGGGAGAGCCCCGGGGGAGCAGTACTTC; CDR3 protein: CASSLSSGRAPGEQYF
V gene: TRBV13; D gene: TRBD1; clone size: NA; J gene: TRBJ1-1; CDR3 DNA: TGTGCCAGCAGCCCGCCGGGACAGGGGGCATCTGAAGCTTTCTTT; CDR3 protein: CASSPPGQGASEAFF
V gene: TRBV29-1; D gene: NA; clone size: NA; J gene: TRBJ2-4; CDR3 DNA: TGCAGCGTCCTGAGTGAAGCCAAAAACATTCAGTACTTC; CDR3 protein: CSVLSEAKNIQYF
V gene: TRBV19; D gene: NA; clone size: few; J gene: TRBJ2-7; CDR3 DNA: TGTGCCAGTAGTATCCGGGCCCCTTTTTACGAGCAGTACTTC; CDR3 protein: CASSIRAPFYEQYF
V gene: TRBV12-3/TRBV12-4; D gene: NA; clone size: many; J gene: TRBJ2-2; CDR3 DNA: TGTGCCAGCACTCTAGCGCCAGGCGGGGAGCTGTTTTTT; CDR3 protein: CASTLAPGGELFF
V gene: TRBV7-9; D gene: NA; clone size: NA; J gene: TRBJ2-7; CDR3 DNA: TGTGCCAGCAGCTTAGCGGAACTCCTCTCCTACGAGCAGTACTTC; CDR3 protein: CASSLAELLSYEQYF
V gene: TRBV29-1; D gene: TRBD2; clone size: many; J gene: TRBJ2-7; CDR3 DNA: TGCAGCGTTGCGACTAGCGGGACCTACGAGCAGTACTTC; CDR3 protein: CSVATSGTYEQYF
V gene: TRBV7-2; D gene: TRBD1; clone size: many; J gene: TRBJ2-3; CDR3 DNA: TGTGCCAGCAGCTTAGCAGGAGGGACAGGGGGCGCAGATACGCAGTATTTT; CDR3 protein: CASSLAGGTGGADTQYF